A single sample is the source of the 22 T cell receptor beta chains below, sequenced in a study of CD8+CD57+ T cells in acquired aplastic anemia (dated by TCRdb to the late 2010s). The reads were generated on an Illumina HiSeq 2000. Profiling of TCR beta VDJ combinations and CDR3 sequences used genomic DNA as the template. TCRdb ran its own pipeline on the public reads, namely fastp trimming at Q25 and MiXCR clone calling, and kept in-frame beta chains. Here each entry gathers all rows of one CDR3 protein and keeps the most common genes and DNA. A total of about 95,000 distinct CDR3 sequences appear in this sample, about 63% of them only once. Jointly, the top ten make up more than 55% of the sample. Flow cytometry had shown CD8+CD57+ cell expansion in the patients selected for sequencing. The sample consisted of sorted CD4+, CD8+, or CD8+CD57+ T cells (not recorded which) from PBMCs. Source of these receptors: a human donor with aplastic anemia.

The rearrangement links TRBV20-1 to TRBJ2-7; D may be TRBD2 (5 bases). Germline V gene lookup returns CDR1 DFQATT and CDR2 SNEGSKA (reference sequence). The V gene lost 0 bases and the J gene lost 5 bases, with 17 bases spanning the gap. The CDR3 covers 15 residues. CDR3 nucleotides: TGCAGTGCTAGAGACCCCCGGGCGTCGGGGAACGAGCAGTACTTC. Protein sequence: CSARDPRASGNEQYF.

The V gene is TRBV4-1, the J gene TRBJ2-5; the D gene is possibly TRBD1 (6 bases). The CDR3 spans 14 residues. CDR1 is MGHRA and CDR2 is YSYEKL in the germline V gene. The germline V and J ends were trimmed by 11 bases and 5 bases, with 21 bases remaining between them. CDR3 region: CASGPQGLGETQYF. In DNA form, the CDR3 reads TGCGCCTCCGGACCGCAGGGGCTCGGCGAGACCCAGTACTTC.

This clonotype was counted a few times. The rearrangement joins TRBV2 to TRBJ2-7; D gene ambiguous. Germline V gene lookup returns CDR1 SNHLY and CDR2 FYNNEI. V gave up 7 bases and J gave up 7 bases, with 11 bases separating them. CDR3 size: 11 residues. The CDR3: CASKVTGEQYF. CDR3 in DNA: TGTGCCAGCAAGGTTACCGGGGAGCAGTACTTC.

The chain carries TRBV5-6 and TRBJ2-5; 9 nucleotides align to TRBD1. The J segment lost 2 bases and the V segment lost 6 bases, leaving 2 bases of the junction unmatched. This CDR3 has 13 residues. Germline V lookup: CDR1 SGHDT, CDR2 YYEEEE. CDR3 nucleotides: TGTGCCAGCAAGACAGGGGGACAAGAGACCCAGTACTTC. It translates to CASKTGGQETQYF.

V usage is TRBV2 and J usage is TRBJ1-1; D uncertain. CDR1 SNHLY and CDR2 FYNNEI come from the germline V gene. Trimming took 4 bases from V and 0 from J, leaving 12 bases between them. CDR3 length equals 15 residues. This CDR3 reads CASSGEARMNTEAFF. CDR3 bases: TGTGCCAGCAGTGGCGAAGCCAGAATGAACACTGAAGCTTTCTTT. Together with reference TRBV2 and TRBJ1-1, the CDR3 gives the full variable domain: EPEVTQTPSHQVTQMGQEVILRCVPISNHLYFYWYRQILGQKVEFLVSFYNNEISEKSEIFDDQFSVERPDGSNFTLKIRSTKLEDSAMYFCASSGEARMNTEAFFGQGTRLTVV.

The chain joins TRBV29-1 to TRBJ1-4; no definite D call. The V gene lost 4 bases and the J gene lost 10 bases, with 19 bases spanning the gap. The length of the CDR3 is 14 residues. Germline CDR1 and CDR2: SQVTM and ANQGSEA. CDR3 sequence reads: CSVAFTGEGGKLFF. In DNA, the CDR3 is TGCAGCGTTGCGTTTACGGGTGAGGGTGGAAAACTGTTTTTT.

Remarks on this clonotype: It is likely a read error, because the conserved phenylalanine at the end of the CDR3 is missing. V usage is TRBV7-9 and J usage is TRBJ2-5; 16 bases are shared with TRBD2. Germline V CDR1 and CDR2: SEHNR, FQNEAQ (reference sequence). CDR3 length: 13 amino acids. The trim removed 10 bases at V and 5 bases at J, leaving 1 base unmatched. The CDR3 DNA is TGTGCCACGGGACTAGCGGGAGGGGAGACCCAGTACCTC. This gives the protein CATGLAGGETQYL.

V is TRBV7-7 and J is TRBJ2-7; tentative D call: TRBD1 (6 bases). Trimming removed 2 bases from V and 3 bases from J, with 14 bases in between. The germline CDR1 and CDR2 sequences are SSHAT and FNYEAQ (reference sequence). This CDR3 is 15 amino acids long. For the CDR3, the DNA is TGTGCCAGCAGCTTACGGTTCGGACAGAGCTACGAGCAGTACTTC. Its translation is CASSLRFGQSYEQYF.

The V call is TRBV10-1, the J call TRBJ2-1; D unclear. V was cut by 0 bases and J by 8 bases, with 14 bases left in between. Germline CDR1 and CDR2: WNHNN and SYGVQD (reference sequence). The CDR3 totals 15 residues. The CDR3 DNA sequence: TGCGCCAGCAGTGAGTCCAGCCCAGCGTTCCATGAGCAGTTCTTC. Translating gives CASSESSPAFHEQFF.

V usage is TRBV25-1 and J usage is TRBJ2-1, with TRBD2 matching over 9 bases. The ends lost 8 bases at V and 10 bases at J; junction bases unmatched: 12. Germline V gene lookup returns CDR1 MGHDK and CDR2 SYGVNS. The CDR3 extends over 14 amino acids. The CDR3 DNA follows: TGTGCCAGCGGATTATTTGGAAGCGGGAGGGAGCAGTTCTTC. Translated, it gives CASGLFGSGREQFF. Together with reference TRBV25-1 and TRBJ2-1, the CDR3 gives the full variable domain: EADIYQTPRYLVIGTGKKITLECSQTMGHDKMYWYQQDPGMELHLIHYSYGVNSTEKGDLSSESTVSRIRTEHFPLTLESARPSHTSQYLCASGLFGSGREQFFGPGTRLTVL.

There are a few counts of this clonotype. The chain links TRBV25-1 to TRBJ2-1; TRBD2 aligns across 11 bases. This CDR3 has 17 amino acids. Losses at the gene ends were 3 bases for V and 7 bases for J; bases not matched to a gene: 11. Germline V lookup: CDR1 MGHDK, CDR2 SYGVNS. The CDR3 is CASSDTLLAGVRNEQFF. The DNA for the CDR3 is TGTGCCAGCAGTGATACATTACTAGCGGGAGTAAGGAATGAGCAGTTCTTC.

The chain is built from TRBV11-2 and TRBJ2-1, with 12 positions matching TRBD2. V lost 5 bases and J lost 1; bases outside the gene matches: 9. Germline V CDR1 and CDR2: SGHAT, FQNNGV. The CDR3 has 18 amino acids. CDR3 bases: TGTGCCAGCAGCCCCGGCAGACTAGCGGGAGCATCCTACAATGAGCAGTTCTTC. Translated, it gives CASSPGRLAGASYNEQFF.

CDR3 coding DNA: TGTGCCAGCAGTTTATCAGGGGGCAATCAGCCCCAGCATTTT. Amino acid sequence: CASSLSGGNQPQHF. The V gene is TRBV28, the J gene TRBJ1-5; maybe TRBD1 (6 bases). The CDR3 length is 14 residues. The V and J ends lost 1 base and 2 bases respectively, with 6 bases between them. Germline CDR1 MDHEN, CDR2 SYDVKM.

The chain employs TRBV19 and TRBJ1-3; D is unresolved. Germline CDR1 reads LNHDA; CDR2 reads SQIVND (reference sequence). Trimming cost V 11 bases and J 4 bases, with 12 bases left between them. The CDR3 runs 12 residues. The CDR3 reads CAWITQGNTIYF. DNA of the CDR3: TGTGCCTGGATCACGCAGGGAAACACCATATATTTT.

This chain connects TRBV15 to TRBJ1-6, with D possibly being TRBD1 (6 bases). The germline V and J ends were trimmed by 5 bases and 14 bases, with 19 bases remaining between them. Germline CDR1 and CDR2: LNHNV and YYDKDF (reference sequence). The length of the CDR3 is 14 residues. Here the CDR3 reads CATSVPGTFRTLHF. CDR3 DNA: TGTGCCACCAGCGTACCCGGGACATTCCGCACCCTCCACTTT.

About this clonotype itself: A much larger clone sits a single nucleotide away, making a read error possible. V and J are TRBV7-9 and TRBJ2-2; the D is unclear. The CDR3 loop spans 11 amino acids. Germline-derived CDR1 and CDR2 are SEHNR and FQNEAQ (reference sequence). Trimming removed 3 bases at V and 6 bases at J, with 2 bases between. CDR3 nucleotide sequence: TGTGCCAGCAGCTTGGCCGGGGAGCTGTTTTTT. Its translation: CASSLAGELFF.

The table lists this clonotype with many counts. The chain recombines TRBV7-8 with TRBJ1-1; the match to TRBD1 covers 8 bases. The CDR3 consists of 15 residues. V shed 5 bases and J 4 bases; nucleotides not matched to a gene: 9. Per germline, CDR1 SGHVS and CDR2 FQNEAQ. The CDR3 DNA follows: TGTGCCAGCAGCCTCGGGACAGGTCGAGCCACTGAAGCTTTCTTT. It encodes CASSLGTGRATEAFF.

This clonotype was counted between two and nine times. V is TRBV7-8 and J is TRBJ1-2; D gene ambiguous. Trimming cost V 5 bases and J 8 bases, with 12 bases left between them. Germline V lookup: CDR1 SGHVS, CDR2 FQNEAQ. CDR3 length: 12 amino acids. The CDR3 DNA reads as TGTGCCAGCAGCCCTAACTCCGACGGCTACACCTTC. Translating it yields CASSPNSDGYTF.

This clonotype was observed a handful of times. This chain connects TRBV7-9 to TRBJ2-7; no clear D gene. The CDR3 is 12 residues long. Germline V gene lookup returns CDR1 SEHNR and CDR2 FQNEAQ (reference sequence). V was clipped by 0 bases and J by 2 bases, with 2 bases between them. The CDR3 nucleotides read TGTGCCAGCAGCTTAGCGGCCTACGAGCAGTACTTC. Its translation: CASSLAAYEQYF. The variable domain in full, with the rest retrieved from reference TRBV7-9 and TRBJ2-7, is DTGVSQNPRHKITKRGQNVTFRCDPISEHNRLYWYRQTLGQGPEFLTYFQNEAQLEKSRLLSDRFSAERPKGSFSTLEIQRTEQGDSAMYLCASSLAAYEQYFGPGTRLTVT.

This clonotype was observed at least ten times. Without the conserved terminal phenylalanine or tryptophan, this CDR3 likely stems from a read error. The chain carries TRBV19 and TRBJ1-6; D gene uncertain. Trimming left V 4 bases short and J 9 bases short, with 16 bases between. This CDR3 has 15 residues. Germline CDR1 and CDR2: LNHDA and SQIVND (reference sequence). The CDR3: CASSTGSSEISPLHS. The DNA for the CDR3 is TGTGCCAGTAGTACGGGCAGTAGTGAGATTTCACCCCTCCACTCT.

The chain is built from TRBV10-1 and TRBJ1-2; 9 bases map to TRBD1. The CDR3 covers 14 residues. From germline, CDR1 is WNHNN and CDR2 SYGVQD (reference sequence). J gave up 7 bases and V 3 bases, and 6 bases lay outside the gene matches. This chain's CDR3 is CASSDPGQGIGYTF. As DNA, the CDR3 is TGCGCCAGCAGTGATCCAGGACAGGGGATTGGCTACACCTTC.

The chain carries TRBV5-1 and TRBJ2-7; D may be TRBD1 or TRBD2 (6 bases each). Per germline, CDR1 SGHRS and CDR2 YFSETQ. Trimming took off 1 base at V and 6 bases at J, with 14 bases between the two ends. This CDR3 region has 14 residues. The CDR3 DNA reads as TGCGCCAGCAGCTTGTCTCGGGGGCGAGGCGAGCAGTACTTC. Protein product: CASSLSRGRGEQYF.